Only a few counts were recorded for the clone carrying this T cell receptor (beta chain). In the original workflow: From reference gene primer amplification, estimates of nucleated cell counts were derived. Only in-frame clones appear in the TCRdb table, and some are missing; sequencing was by immunoSEQ multiplex PCR. V, J and clone size reflect that table, while D and trimming were determined from the DNA. The sample carries a few hundred thousand clones, about 84% recorded once. This record comes from a study of blood T cell repertoires in COVID-19. Overall study: Specimens from acute and convalescent COVID-19 originated in the United States, Italy and Spain. Sample material is recorded as cDNA or gDNA derived from T cells, B-cell-depleted T cells, or PBMCs.

The CDR3 has 15 residues. Germline lookup yields CDR1 MDHEN and CDR2 SYDVKM. V gave up 6 bases and J gave up 2 bases; unmatched junction bases: 7. Material for sequencing was peripheral blood. This clonotype was obtained from a woman in her 50s with acute or convalescent COVID-19. The chain has TRBV28 and TRBJ2-7; TRBD2 agrees at 10 bases. CDR3 in DNA: TGTGCCAGCAGCCGAGCGGGAGGGCCCACCTACGAGCAGTACTTC. Its protein product is CASSRAGGPTYEQYF. The full variable domain, in which reference TRBV28 and TRBJ2-7 provide the parts outside the CDR3, is DVKVTQSSRYLVKRTGEKVFLECVQDMDHENMFWYRQDPGLGLRLIYFSYDVKMKEKGDIPEGYSVSREKKERFSLILESASTNQTSMYLCASSRAGGPTYEQYFGPGTRLTVT.